This TCR beta chain was sequenced during a study of shared T cell receptors in the human thymus. Clones were sequenced by immunoSEQ multiplex PCR, and TCRdb holds only the in-frame ones, with some missing. The sample has 720,000 or so clones, 70% to 90% seen once. Trimming removed 6 bases from V and 4 bases from J, with 13 bases in between. This CDR3 region has 14 residues. Germline V gene lookup returns CDR1 KGHSH and CDR2 LQKENI. The sample also formed part of further work on human thymus T cells. Per that study: Thymic material originated from resections removed in the course of corrective heart surgery. Within thymic and blood repertoires, V and J gene usage appeared to be biased. Among unrelated individuals, related research reported thymic repertoires that overlapped highly.

Material for sequencing was thymocytes. The V call is TRBV18, the J call TRBJ1-5; no firm D call. This sequence originates from a girl under three years old with a congenital heart defect. The CDR3 reads CASSPGRWNQPQHF. The CDR3 nucleotides are TGTGCCAGCTCGCCGGGGAGGTGGAATCAGCCCCAGCATTTT.